The 14 T cell receptor beta chains below come from one sample, sequenced in a study of Tregs in tolerant kidney transplant recipients. Assay: immunoSEQ multiplex PCR; the TCRdb copy retains only in-frame clones and omits some. The sample table sets out about 30,000 clones. The material sequenced was CD8+ T cells from blood, taken before the transplant. These receptors were collected from a human donor who received a combined kidney and bone marrow transplant.

CDR3 protein: CASSINYEQYF. The part of the CDR3 DNA that was read is TGTGCCAGCAGCATTAACTACGAG. The chain carries TRBV7-2 and TRBJ2-7; D is unclear. Coverage ceases 3 residues before the CDR3 finishes, and the germline J gene fills in the end. Trimming cost V 5 bases and J 3 bases, with 5 bases left between them. Germline CDR1 SGHTA, CDR2 FQGNSA. The CDR3 loop spans 11 amino acids.

A note on this clone: The read comes to an end 3 residues before the CDR3 does, leaving the germline J gene to fill in the end. The V and J genes are TRBV2 and TRBJ2-7; 10 positions agree with TRBD2. This CDR3 has 16 amino acids. The V and J ends lost 4 bases and 3 bases, in that order; junction bases with no gene match: 9. Germline V gives CDR1 SNHLY, CDR2 FYNNEI. CDR3 DNA, as far as it was read: TGTGCCAGCAGTGGTCCGGGACTAGCGTACCTCTACGAG. As protein: CASSGPGLAYLYE. The full CDR3 sequence reads CASSGPGLAYLYEQYF.

Notes on this clone: The read finishes 3 residues shy of the CDR3 end, and the germline J gene is used to complete it. The rearrangement links TRBV29-1 to TRBJ1-2, with TRBD1 identical over 10 bases. Germline V gene data show CDR1 as SQVTM and CDR2 as ANQGSEA. The CDR3 loop spans 13 amino acids. V lost 7 bases and J lost 5; bases outside the gene matches: 7. The CDR3 bases that were read are TGCAGCGCCAGGACAGGGGGATCATATGGC. It is translated as CSARTGGSYG. The complete CDR3 sequence is CSARTGGSYGYTF.

Of note for this clone: The observed sequence ends 3 residues before the CDR3 terminus, with the missing tail filled in from the germline J gene. The chain joins TRBV7-8 to TRBJ2-1; 8 nucleotides line up with TRBD1. CDR1 SGHVS and CDR2 FQNEAQ come from the germline V gene. The length of the CDR3 is 16 residues. Unmatched junction bases numbered 7, after V lost 1 base and J lost 5 bases. The CDR3 loop is CASSLVGEGQDNEQFF. Incomplete CDR3 DNA: TGTGCCAGCAGCTTAGTGGGAGAGGGACAGGACAATGAG.

Partial CDR3 DNA: TGTGCCAGCAGTGATACTTGGACTAGCGGGAGGTATGAG. This codes for CASSDTWTSGRYE. The entire CDR3 protein is CASSDTWTSGRYEQFF. The chain employs TRBV6-1 and TRBJ2-1, with 14 bases lining up with TRBD2. The read ends 3 residues early relative to the CDR3; the germline J gene fills the gap. There are 16 residues in the CDR3. The germline gives CDR1 MNHNS, CDR2 SASEGT. Trimming cost V 3 bases and J 8 bases; bases outside gene matches: 6.

A remark on this clone: The read falls 3 residues short of the CDR3 end, and the missing part is taken from the germline J gene. The chain couples TRBV20-1 to TRBJ1-6, with D tentatively TRBD1 (5 bases). The V gene's germline CDR1 is DFQATT and CDR2 SNEGSKA (reference sequence). This CDR3 spans 17 amino acids. The V gene lost 1 base and the J gene lost 3 bases, with 16 bases spanning the gap. Here the CDR3 reads CSARAGTNLIYNSPLHF. Incomplete CDR3 DNA: TGCAGTGCTAGAGCGGGGACTAACTTAATCTATAATTCACCC.

Note on this clone: The sequence runs out 3 residues before the end of the CDR3; the remainder is reconstructed from the germline J gene. The chain is built from TRBV7-9 and TRBJ2-7; 7 bases line up with TRBD1. Germline values: CDR1 SEHNR, CDR2 FQNEAQ (reference sequence). The CDR3 runs 15 residues. The V gene end was trimmed by 2 bases and the J gene end by 1 base; junction bases not matched to a gene: 5. The CDR3 reads CASSLSGTESYEQYF. The sequenced part of the CDR3 DNA is TGTGCCAGCAGCTTATCTGGGACAGAATCCTACGAG.

Concerning this clone itself: The read finishes 3 residues shy of the CDR3 end, and the germline J gene is used to complete it. The chain carries TRBV5-6 and TRBJ2-7; D is unclear. Per germline, CDR1 SGHDT and CDR2 YYEEEE. This CDR3 comprises 13 residues. The V and J ends lost 0 bases and 3 bases respectively, with 7 bases between them. The CDR3 DNA, read in part, is TGTGCCAGCAGCTTGGTAGGGTTCTACGAG. This gives the protein CASSLVGFYE. The entire CDR3 is CASSLVGFYEQYF.

Concerning this clone itself: The read ends 3 residues before the CDR3 terminus; that terminus is restored from the germline J gene. This chain links TRBV19 with TRBJ1-5, with D tentatively TRBD1 (5 bases). V was cut by 7 bases and J by 6 bases, with 16 bases left in between. The length of the CDR3 is 14 residues. CDR1 and CDR2 (germline): LNHDA, SQIVND (reference sequence). The sequenced CDR3 bases are TGTGCCAGTACCCTACGAGGGAGGGGTCAGCCC. This translates into CASTLRGRGQP. The CDR3 as a whole reads CASTLRGRGQPQHF.

Details on this clone: The CDR3 end lies 3 residues beyond the end of the read and is filled in from the germline J gene. V and J are TRBV6-2 or TRBV6-3 and TRBJ2-6; no clear D gene. V lost 2 bases and J lost 1, with 6 bases in between. Germline V lookup: CDR1 MNHEY, CDR2 SVGEGT. The CDR3 extends over 15 amino acids. The sequenced CDR3 bases are TGTGCCAGCAGTTACGTAGATTCTGGGGCCAACGTC. Protein sequence: CASSYVDSGANV. In full, the CDR3 reads CASSYVDSGANVLTF.

Notes on this clone: The sequenced fragment ends 3 residues before the CDR3 boundary, so the rest is inferred from the germline J gene. V usage is TRBV2 and J usage is TRBJ2-7, with a tentative D call TRBD2 (6 bases). The CDR3 consists of 12 residues. Germline lookup yields CDR1 SNHLY and CDR2 FYNNEI. Trimming took 6 bases from V and 6 from J, leaving 12 bases between them. The CDR3 protein is CASRAASVEQYF. The sequenced part of the CDR3 DNA is TGTGCCAGCAGGGCTGCTAGCGTCGAG.

For this clone: Read sequence stops 3 residues before the CDR3 end, and the germline J gene provides the missing end. This rearrangement joins TRBV29-1 to TRBJ2-1, with unresolved D. The V gene lost 2 bases and the J gene lost 9 bases, with 11 bases spanning the gap. CDR1 is SQVTM and CDR2 is ANQGSEA in the germline V gene. This CDR3 contains 12 residues. The CDR3 region is CSVEWATGEQFF. Partial CDR3 DNA: TGCAGCGTTGAATGGGCTACTGGTGAG.

Details on this clone: Read coverage stops 3 residues before the CDR3 terminus; the germline J gene supplies the remainder. The chain employs TRBV7-6 and TRBJ2-7, with 7 bases identical to TRBD1. CDR3 length equals 15 residues. CDR1 and CDR2 (germline): SGHVS, FNYEAQ. With 5 bases clipped from V and 0 bases from J, the junction kept 7 bases outside the gene matches. CDR3 protein: CASSPGRQGSYEQYF. Incomplete CDR3 DNA: TGTGCCAGCAGCCCGGGGAGACAGGGCTCCTACGAG.

Turning to this clone: The DNA ends 3 residues before the CDR3 does, and the rest of the CDR3 is filled in from the germline J gene. V gene TRBV5-1 combines with J gene TRBJ1-1; the D gene is possibly TRBD1 (6 bases). Germline V gene sequence: CDR1 SGHRS, CDR2 YFSETQ. The CDR3 is made up of 14 amino acids. Trimming shortened V by 2 bases and J by 1 base, and 9 bases separated the two germline ends. Here the CDR3 reads CASSFLGANTEAFF. The sequenced part of the CDR3 DNA is TGCGCCAGCAGCTTCCTGGGGGCGAACACTGAA.